These 2 T cell receptor beta chains share one sample of origin, sequenced in a study of CD8+CD57+ T cells in acquired aplastic anemia. The study profiled TCR beta VDJ and CDR3 using genomic DNA as template. TCRdb reprocessed the reads via MiXCR and lists one record per CDR3 protein. The top ten hold about 1.8% of the sample, which has about 180,000 distinct CDR3 sequences, less than 50% seen once. The authors sequenced patients whose flow cytometry had shown CD8+CD57+ cell expansion. Sequencing used sorted CD4+, CD8+, or CD8+CD57+ T cells (not recorded which) from PBMCs. These receptors were collected from a human donor with aplastic anemia.

The chain carries TRBV20-1 and TRBJ2-3; perhaps TRBD2 as D (6 bases). CDR1 is DFQATT and CDR2 is SNEGSKA in the germline V gene (reference sequence). The CDR3 has 14 amino acids. V lost 5 bases, J lost 2 bases, and 14 bases lay in between. CDR3 nucleotide sequence: TGCAGTGCTCTCGAGACTAGAGACACAGATACGCAGTATTTT. It is translated as CSALETRDTDTQYF.

This clonotype appeared many times. The chain links TRBV7-9 to TRBJ1-3; D is uncertain. The V end was cut by 4 bases, the J end by 0 bases, with 16 bases between. The CDR3 runs 17 residues. CDR1 is SEHNR and CDR2 is FQNEAQ in the germline V gene (reference sequence). This CDR3 reads CASSSLGGPVSGNTIYF. The CDR3 nucleotides read TGTGCCAGCAGCTCCCTTGGTGGGCCGGTCTCTGGAAACACCATATATTTT.